A single T cell receptor beta chain is shown here with its context. The antigen is undetermined. Study observations and caveats: The TCR gene usage of tumor memory CD4+ T cells clustered together with blood and lymph node memory CD4+ cells and with lymph node naive CD4+ cells.

The CDR3 has 15 amino acids. With V trimmed by 4 bases and J by 6 bases, 9 bases remained unmatched. Germline lookup yields CDR1 SGHRS and CDR2 YFSETQ. Constant-region reverse primers amplified full-length variable regions, followed by semi-nested Nested Universal Primer A PCR. TCRdb re-analysed the 5' RACE reads in MiXCR, keeping a single row per CDR3 protein. In the table there are 6,400 or so distinct CDR3 sequences, 55% to 70% of which are singletons. Memory CD4+ T cells were sorted as CD4+CD45RO+CD25- cells. The V gene is TRBV5-1, the J gene TRBJ2-7; 11 bases line up with TRBD1. The receptor was derived from a female donor with breast cancer. The sequenced material came from tumor-infiltrating memory CD4+ T cells sorted from the breast tumor. This sample's subset: memory CD4+ T cells, CD4+CD45RO+CD25-. As DNA, the CDR3 is TGCGCCAGCAGCCGCCCCGGGACAGGGGGTACCGAGCAGTACTTC. It is translated as CASSRPGTGGTEQYF.